These T cell receptor beta chains were read from a single sample in a study of blood T cell repertoires in COVID-19. Clones were sequenced by immunoSEQ multiplex PCR, and TCRdb holds only the in-frame ones, with some missing. The sample contains around 250,000 clones, 75% to 90% of which appear only once. The sequenced sample consisted of PBMCs or T cells enriched from blood (not recorded which). These receptors were collected from a woman in her 50s who had recovered from COVID-19. Both conserved end residues are part of each CDR3. D genes are given only for firm matches. Not all rows give a size; the values are once, few, many and, for expanded clones, a class.

TRBD1,NA,TRBJ1-5,TRBV7-9,CASSSGQGVHQPQHF,TGTGCCAGCAGCTCAGGGCAGGGGGTTCATCAGCCCCAGCATTTT
NA,NA,TRBJ1-1,TRBV7-9,CASSLGSIMNTEAFF,TGTGCCAGCAGCTTAGGTAGTATCATGAACACTGAAGCTTTCTTT
TRBD1,NA,TRBJ1-1,TRBV10-2,CASRMGQGDTEAFF,TGCGCCAGCAGAATGGGACAGGGTGACACTGAAGCTTTCTTT
NA,NA,TRBJ2-1,TRBV4-1,CASSQHQGVAQFF,TGCGCCAGCAGCCAGCACCAGGGTGTTGCGCAGTTCTTC
TRBD1,NA,TRBJ2-7,TRBV6-5,CASSRPGTGGSEQYF,TGTGCCAGCAGTAGGCCCGGGACAGGGGGCTCCGAGCAGTACTTC
NA,NA,TRBJ2-7,TRBV5-1,CASSPDNYEQYF,TGCGCCAGCAGCCCCGACAACTACGAGCAGTACTTC
TRBD1,NA,TRBJ1-2,TRBV4-2,CASSREITGGNGYTF,TGTGCCAGCAGCCGAGAAATAACAGGGGGCAACGGCTACACCTTC
TRBD1,NA,TRBJ1-1,TRBV5-1,CASSPGGLGEAFF,TGCGCCAGCAGCCCAGGGGGCCTGGGTGAAGCTTTCTTT
TRBD2,NA,TRBJ2-1,TRBV2,CASSEPASGRTHEQFF,TGTGCCAGCAGTGAACCGGCTAGCGGGAGGACGCATGAGCAGTTCTTC
TRBD1,once,TRBJ2-1,TRBV11-3,CASSAEQGPYNEQFF,TGTGCCAGCAGCGCTGAACAGGGGCCCTACAATGAGCAGTTCTTC
NA,NA,TRBJ1-1,TRBV7-9,CASSLSGTEAFF,TGTGCCAGCAGCTTATCAGGAACTGAAGCTTTCTTT
TRBD1,NA,TRBJ1-2,TRBV6-1,CASSEVQGNGYTF,TGTGCCAGCAGTGAAGTACAGGGGAATGGCTACACCTTC
TRBD1,NA,TRBJ2-7,TRBV11-3,CASSPGTGSYEQYF,TGTGCCAGCAGCCCAGGGACAGGGAGCTACGAGCAGTACTTC
NA,NA,TRBJ1-2,TRBV28,CASSRDIFYGYTF,TGTGCCAGCAGCCGCGACATTTTCTATGGCTACACCTTC
TRBD2,NA,TRBJ2-7,TRBV9,CASSAEGTIYEQYF,TGTGCCAGCAGCGCAGAGGGGACTATTTACGAGCAGTACTTC
TRBD1,NA,TRBJ2-7,TRBV28,CASSENRGENYEQYF,TGTGCCAGCAGTGAAAACAGGGGTGAAAACTACGAGCAGTACTTC
TRBD1,NA,TRBJ1-5,TRBV7-2,CASSRGGQGAQSQPQHF,TGTGCCAGCAGTAGAGGGGGGCAGGGGGCGCAAAGTCAGCCCCAGCATTTT
NA,NA,TRBJ1-2,TRBV11-1,CASSETGVGGYTF,TGTGCCAGCAGCGAGACAGGAGTTGGTGGCTACACCTTC
NA,NA,TRBJ2-5,TRBV28,CASSLTHRAKETQYF,TGTGCCAGCAGTTTAACCCACAGAGCTAAAGAGACCCAGTACTTC
NA,NA,TRBJ2-2,TRBV11-2,CASSPGLRGTGELFF,TGTGCCAGCAGCCCCGGTCTAAGGGGCACCGGGGAGCTGTTTTTT
NA,NA,TRBJ1-1,TRBV24-1,CATRALRGGNAEAFF,TGTGCCACCAGGGCGCTTCGGGGGGGGAACGCTGAAGCTTTCTTT
TRBD2,NA,TRBJ2-7,TRBV11-2,CASSLGISGSSYEQYF,TGTGCCAGCAGCTTAGGTATCAGCGGGAGCTCCTACGAGCAGTACTTC
TRBD2,NA,TRBJ2-3,TRBV2,CASSEPGLGTSSFGTDTQYF,TGTGCCAGCAGTGAACCGGGACTAGGGACGAGTTCTTTCGGCACAGATACGCAGTATTTT
NA,NA,TRBJ1-3,TRBV5-1,CASSLDNQFSGNTIYF,TGCGCCAGCAGCTTGGACAATCAATTCTCTGGAAACACCATATATTTT
NA,NA,TRBJ1-4,TRBV29-1,CSGRRGTNEKLFF,TGCAGCGGCCGCAGGGGAACTAATGAAAAACTGTTTTTT
NA,NA,TRBJ1-1,TRBV19,CASSSWTAEAFF,TGTGCCAGTAGTTCCTGGACAGCTGAAGCTTTCTTT
NA,NA,TRBJ1-1,TRBV7-9,CASSLGQGSRAFF,TGTGCCAGCAGCTTAGGGCAGGGGAGTCGAGCTTTCTTT
TRBD2,NA,TRBJ2-1,TRBV28,CASSSVRIGWERETASYNEQFF,TGTGCCAGCAGCTCGGTTCGGATTGGTTGGGAGCGGGAGACGGCCTCCTACAATGAGCAGTTCTTC
TRBD2,NA,TRBJ2-5,TRBV3-1/TRBV3-2,CASSQVAGGLETQYF,TGTGCCAGCAGCCAAGTAGCGGGGGGATTAGAGACCCAGTACTTC
TRBD1,once,TRBJ2-3,TRBV11-3,CASSRGQGSDTQYF,TGTGCCAGCAGCCGGGGACAGGGGTCCGATACGCAGTATTTT
TRBD1,NA,TRBJ2-7,TRBV3-1/TRBV3-2,CASSPNRGGAHSYEQYF,TGTGCCAGCAGCCCGAACAGGGGTGGCGCACACTCCTACGAGCAGTACTTC
TRBD2,few,TRBJ2-1,TRBV19,CASRRSGSLSSYNEQFF,TGTGCCAGTAGAAGGAGCGGGAGTCTAAGCTCCTACAATGAGCAGTTCTTC
TRBD2,once,TRBJ2-7,TRBV28,CASSLRGAYEQYF,TGTGCCAGCAGTCTCCGGGGGGCCTACGAGCAGTACTTC
TRBD2,NA,TRBJ2-7,TRBV28,CAYGSSGGREQYF,TGTGCCTACGGGAGTAGCGGGGGTCGGGAGCAGTACTTC
NA,NA,TRBJ1-3,TRBV18,CASSPRGLSGNTIYF,TGTGCCAGCTCTCCTAGGGGCCTCTCTGGAAACACCATATATTTT
TRBD1,once,TRBJ2-1,TRBV9,CASSVDTGQVYNEQFF,TGTGCCAGCAGCGTTGATACGGGACAGGTTTACAATGAGCAGTTCTTC
NA,NA,TRBJ2-3,TRBV9,CASSVGEYTDTQYF,TGTGCCAGCAGCGTAGGGGAGTACACAGATACGCAGTATTTT
NA,NA,TRBJ1-1,TRBV12-5,CASARGNTEAFF,TGTGCTAGTGCCCGAGGGAACACTGAAGCTTTCTTT
TRBD1,NA,TRBJ1-1,TRBV20-1,CSASPSPTGGTEAFF,TGCAGTGCTAGTCCTTCCCCCACAGGGGGCACTGAAGCTTTCTTT
NA,NA,TRBJ1-2,TRBV28,CASSTYQGIHGYTF,TGTGCCAGCAGCACCTACCAGGGGATACATGGCTACACCTTC
NA,NA,TRBJ1-2,TRBV6-5,CASTLGGARGYTF,TGTGCCAGCACCCTGGGGGGGGCGCGTGGCTACACCTTC
TRBD1,NA,TRBJ1-1,TRBV19,CASSRQGPNTEAFF,TGTGCCAGTAGTAGACAGGGGCCGAACACTGAAGCTTTCTTT
TRBD1,NA,TRBJ2-7,TRBV6-1,CASSEAAGTDFYEQYF,TGTGCCAGCAGTGAAGCGGCCGGGACAGACTTTTACGAGCAGTACTTC
NA,NA,TRBJ1-5,TRBV24-1,CATSVYTDLPKRVDQPQHF,TGTGCCACCAGTGTCTATACGGACTTACCGAAAAGGGTTGATCAGCCCCAGCATTTT
NA,NA,TRBJ2-3,TRBV7-2,CASSFPGSTDTQYF,TGTGCCAGCAGCTTCCCGGGGAGCACAGATACGCAGTATTTT
TRBD1,many,TRBJ2-2,TRBV5-1,CASSTAGTDTGELFF,TGCGCCAGCAGCACTGCCGGGACAGACACCGGGGAGCTGTTTTTT
TRBD1,NA,TRBJ2-7,TRBV28,CASSRRDREGNEQYF,TGTGCCAGCAGTCGCCGGGACAGGGAGGGCAACGAGCAGTACTTC
NA,NA,TRBJ1-5,TRBV11-2,CASSLGVSNQPQHF,TGTGCCAGCAGCTTAGGAGTTAGCAATCAGCCCCAGCATTTT
NA,NA,TRBJ1-2,TRBV6-1,CASSERGEAGYTF,TGTGCCAGCAGTGAACGGGGAGAAGCGGGCTACACCTTC
TRBD2,NA,TRBJ2-1,TRBV30,CAWAGTSGRSYNEQFF,TGTGCCTGGGCCGGGACTAGCGGCCGCTCCTACAATGAGCAGTTCTTC
NA,NA,TRBJ2-1,TRBV11-3,CASSFLHNEQFF,TGTGCCAGCAGCTTCCTCCACAATGAGCAGTTCTTC
NA,once,TRBJ2-5,TRBV12-3/TRBV12-4,CASSYGQKETQYF,TGTGCCAGCAGTTACGGACAGAAGGAGACCCAGTACTTC
NA,NA,TRBJ1-4,TRBV9,CASSPTQATNEKLFF,TGTGCCAGCAGCCCTACTCAAGCAACTAATGAAAAACTGTTTTTT
TRBD1,NA,TRBJ1-1,TRBV5-1,CASSVTGGRTEAFF,TGCGCCAGCAGCGTAACAGGGGGACGGACTGAAGCTTTCTTT
TRBD2,NA,TRBJ2-7,TRBV11-3,CASSPLSAGGGEQYF,TGTGCCAGCAGCCCCCTGTCAGCGGGAGGCGGCGAGCAGTACTTC
NA,NA,TRBJ2-2,TRBV27,CASNRGTGELFF,TGTGCCAGCAATAGAGGAACCGGGGAGCTGTTTTTT
TRBD1,once,TRBJ2-7,TRBV7-2,CASSTSGTGQTYEQYF,TGTGCCAGCAGCACCTCCGGGACAGGTCAGACCTACGAGCAGTACTTC